There are many counts of the clone carrying this T cell receptor beta chain. Its antigen is currently unknown. The data were taken from a study of T cell repertoires in cytomegalovirus infection. For the study at large: Shared public TCR beta signatures pointed to both CMV infection and a matching HLA type.

Germline V gives CDR1 MNHNS, CDR2 SASEGT. CDR3 length: 15 amino acids. Trimming left V 2 bases short and J 3 bases short, with 13 bases between. Via MiXCR, TCRdb re-called the reads, giving one row per CDR3 protein. The sample lists about 51,000 distinct CDR3 sequences, over 15% occurring once. The receptor was derived from a human donor in good health (CMV status not recorded). Some clones in this sample may be carry-over from other donors' samples. Sequenced material: CD8+ T cells from cultured PBMCs, taken from culture after CMV antigen stimulation. This rearrangement joins TRBV6-1 to TRBJ2-5; D is unclear. The CDR3, as DNA: TGTGCCAGCAGTGAATACCAAGGCCTCAAAGAGACCCAGTACTTC. It codes for CASSEYQGLKETQYF.